What follows is one T cell receptor (beta chain) and its context. Its antigen is not yet known. No qualities accompany the bases; no much larger clone lies one base away. The method was the immunoSEQ multiplex PCR assay. The multiplex PCR relied on a mix of 60 forward primers for TCR Vbeta segments and 13 reverse primers for TCR Jbeta segments. The CDR3 region of rearranged TCR beta genes was amplified from genomic DNA with a multiplex PCR assay. The amplified TCR beta libraries were sequenced on the Illumina HiSeq System as 87-base-pair reads. On the authors' methods: In a later analysis, tens of millions of unique TCR beta chains were counted across the roughly 670 repertoires, and about 10 million of these chains were shared by at least two donors. A nearest-neighbor algorithm error-corrected the raw reads and collapsed the reads into unique sequences, merging closely related sequences to remove PCR and sequencing errors. To assign V, D and J gene segments, CDR3 sequences were aligned to IMGT reference sequences. For a sequence to be retained, at least a six-nucleotide match to both a V gene segment and a J gene segment was required. Rearrangements were called productive when the CDR3 lacked stop codons and stayed in frame with V and J; all others were non-productive. Following IMGT convention, CDR3 was defined as the stretch from the second conserved V-encoded cysteine up to the conserved J-encoded phenylalanine. The earlier analysis of about 640 of the donors excluded any sequence lacking an unambiguous match to a single V gene segment. An earlier analysis of several hundred of the donors called V segments functional above 56.7% productive rearrangements and segregating when the between-donor standard deviation exceeded 5%. A statistical classification framework was built for diagnosing cytomegalovirus status from the catalog of TCR beta chain sequences. V and J gene assignment, in a later analysis, came from comparing TCR nucleotide sequences with IMGT/GENE-DB human TR gene sequences. The TCRdist pipeline was used in a later analysis to assign CDR3 sequences and most-parsimonious VDJ recombination scenarios. In a later analysis, each TCR beta chain was defined by its CDR3 amino acid sequence together with its V-gene family, and reads lacking a unique V-gene family were excluded. In a later analysis, some 600 highly shared, low-generation-probability nucleotide sequences were removed to address suspected cross-contamination and a sequencing artifact. In a later analysis, a clonal expansion index for each public chain was calculated from normalized within-repertoire ranks of inferred template counts. A later analysis computed generation probabilities with a VDJ recombination model fitted to out-of-frame rearrangements, and checked the results against IGoR. A later analysis scored TCR-TCR, TCR-HLA and TCR-CMV co-occurrence with hypergeometric tests, applying a repertoire-size bias correction to TCR pairs. False discovery rates were estimated in a later analysis by permuting HLA or CMV assignments 20 times. A later analysis grouped co-occurring TCRs with DBSCAN, adding TCRdist sequence similarity when clustering within HLA-allele-positive subsets. Co-occurrence clustering excluded repertoires with fewer than 30,000 or more than 120,000 public chains, plus five with anomalous nucleotide sharing. TCRdb limited this immuneACCESS table to in-frame rearrangements with V and J called. A share of clones is missing; checked studies link under half to unresolved V genes, and the rest is unexplained. V and J calls and clone size follow that table, whereas D and trimming were derived from the DNA. Within this sample are about 97,000 clones, with roughly 70% of them counted one time only. The ten largest clones represent 10% of the sample.

This sample was included in a study of cytomegalovirus exposure and HLA in healthy donors (dated 2017 in TCRdb). Looking at the study overall: An earlier analysis of 587 of the donors reported approximately 300 Gb of sequence data and some 120 million unique TCR beta sequences from 150 million to 200 million T cells. The later analysis used no new phenotypic data to find candidate immune exposures, relying instead on TCR beta sequences and their occurrence across donors. The number of donors typed differed by locus, with roughly 629-640 for A, B, C, DRB1 and DQB1, over 500 for DQA1, 606 for DPA1, and approximately 470 for DPB1. Approximately 310 gigabases of sequencing data and some 85 million unique TCR sequences were included in an early release covering 500 to 750 HLA-typed donors. The aim of the study was to test whether cataloging public T cell receptors could identify signatures of past pathogen exposure. The study combined high-throughput TCR immunosequencing, statistical association of individual TCRs with disease status, and machine learning to predict cytomegalovirus infection status. Every discovery cohort repertoire had been produced on one sequencing platform. Among 398 genotyped donors of the cohort, an average of around 240,000 unique TCR beta nucleotide sequences were sequenced per donor, roughly 18% of them non-productive. A later analysis re-examined previously published TCR beta repertoires from just over 650 donors and added high-resolution HLA genotyping to investigate patterns of TCR occurrence. Class I and class II HLA loci were covered by the typing at four-digit resolution. A later genetic analysis took genome-wide SNP genotypes for about 60% of the roughly 670 donors and used that subset as a discovery cohort. The study profiled the T cell repertoires of 550 to 700 subjects by immunosequencing and related them to cytomegalovirus serostatus. Donor age, sex, ethnicity and CMV serostatus were collected together with the repertoire data. Of the 398 genotyped donors, about 80% fell in the genetic ancestry cluster associated with self-reported Caucasian donors. Four or five DR-DQ haplotypes were treated as single units for association and clustering because of strong linkage in the cohort. To decide whether each TCR beta V gene segment behaved as functional or pseudogenic, an earlier analysis of approximately 600 of the donors relied on high-throughput TCR beta sequencing. Besides the first cohort of about 730 subjects, a separate validation cohort made up of 120 or so different subjects was used.

Paper-wide results and their limitations: In a later genetic analysis, fewer N-insertions in productive TCRs were reported among donors in an Asian-associated ancestry cluster than the approximately 670-donor mean. The presence/absence analyses assumed that sequencing depth was roughly uniform across donors, and that assumption may not be true. A later genetic analysis associated a missense DCLRE1C variant with V-gene and J-gene trimming of TCR beta chains, and an independent cohort replicated the association. Correlated functional status among segregating V segments might reflect linkage disequilibrium, but an unknown experimental factor could not be ruled out. For the cohort, immune exposure information was limited to CMV serostatus. A further reported finding was that TCR beta sequences accurately predicted the HLA-A and HLA-B alleles for most subjects in the first cohort. In an earlier analysis of over 550 of the donors, most TCR beta V segments were observed in productive rearrangements about 87% or about 30% of the time, broadly matching IMGT annotations. A cluster of highly shared sequence variants was judged likely to be a technical artifact of the sequencing pipeline. At a false discovery rate of 0.05, a later analysis linked around 15,000 TCR beta sequences to specific HLA alleles. Most TCR sequences were seen in very few donors, while some public TCRs were found in many individuals. It was suggested by the authors that the approach could potentially be generalized to other disease states and immunological phenotypes. According to a later analysis, parvovirus B19, influenza, CMV and Epstein-Barr virus appeared linked to several top co-occurrence clusters. The study listed approximately 150 TCR beta chains as associated with cytomegalovirus. A later analysis found that most CMV-associated TCR beta chains appeared HLA-restricted, with HLA associations seemingly driven largely by CMV exposure. In this cohort, only TCR beta chains were sequenced, and detectable features were limited by the absence of alpha or paired-chain data. The earlier analysis of 587 of the donors excluded about 16 rarely observed V segments, including chromosome 9 orphons, because counts were too low. When HLA alleles, especially DR and DQ, strongly co-occurred, TCR associations were difficult to assign to individual alleles. In vitro tests confirmed that three of the cytomegalovirus-associated TCR beta chains recognize cytomegalovirus antigens. In both the original and validation cohorts, the classifier was reported to diagnose cytomegalovirus status with high specificity and sensitivity. Because HLA typing was missing for some donors at each locus, association tests included only the typed subset. According to a later analysis, TCR association rates differed among HLA loci, with DRB1 alleles showing the most associated TCRs and HLA-C alleles showing the fewest. Compared with equally common non-associated chains, HLA-associated TCR beta chains in a later analysis were more clonally expanded and had lower generation probabilities.

The cohort comprised some 700 healthy bone marrow donors. All cohort members were sampled while nominally healthy, although unrecorded immune exposures were likely present. The donor tested CMV seronegative, placing the donor among the 352 seronegative members of the cohort. A peripheral blood sample was provided by each donor, and peripheral blood mononuclear cells were used for TCR beta sequencing. Genomic DNA extraction from the blood cell samples was performed with the Qiagen DNeasy Blood Extraction Kit. Sequenced input: PBMCs. The origin of this receptor is a man between 50 and 59 years old in good health and CMV-seronegative.

The sequence in DNA is TGTGCCTGGAGAGGGACAGGGGTCACCGGGGAGCTGTTTTTT. This yields the protein CAWRGTGVTGELFF. This sequence uses TRBV30 and TRBJ2-2; the junction holds 10 bases that match TRBD1. Clipping removes 3 bases from V and 4 bases from J, with 2 as the unmatched junction base count. The germline V gene (reference sequence) specifies GTSNPN as CDR1 and SVGIG as CDR2. Taken from cysteine to phenylalanine, the CDR3 has 14 residues. CDR3 DNA only is kept here, 42 bases in frame from base 1.